The TCR beta chain described here comes from a study of control samples from healthy donors and cancer patients. CDR1 is SGHRS, CDR2 YFSETQ, per germline. The CDR3 is 14 residues long. V dropped 4 bases and J dropped 2 bases, with 7 bases sitting between them. TCRdb's copy holds only in-frame clones and misses some; the assay was immunoSEQ multiplex PCR. The sample contains some 120,000 clones, 91% of which appear only once. This chain joins TRBV5-1 and TRBJ2-6; D unresolved. The sequencing input was blood. The sequence was obtained from a woman between 18 and 30 years old in good health. The CDR3 region has the DNA TGCGCCAGCAGCCAGGTGGCTGGGGCCAACGTCCTGACTTTC. This translates into CASSQVAGANVLTF.